This T cell receptor beta chain was recovered during a study of OX40 agonist ivuxolimab in advanced cancers. About the study as a whole: Ivuxolimab was an agonistic, fully human IgG2 monoclonal antibody directed against OX40 (CD134), a costimulatory receptor. Intravenous ivuxolimab was administered to patients every 2 weeks at six dose levels: 0.01, 0.1, 0.3, 1.5, 3 and 10 mg/kg. Of the approximately 50 dose-escalation patients, hepatocellular carcinoma was present in about 20, melanoma in roughly 15, renal cell carcinoma in 9 and head and neck cancer in 9. In the dose-escalation cohort, roughly four fifths of patients were male, and the mean age was approximately 55 years, with a range of about 23 to 80. Patients were allowed to have had prior anti-PD-1, anti-PD-L1 or anti-CTLA-4 therapy, and about 40% of the dose-escalation patients had been treated with checkpoint inhibitors. Three dose-escalation patients achieved partial responses, one with hepatocellular carcinoma and two with cutaneous melanoma. The point of sequencing TCRbeta in the periphery was to test whether ivuxolimab changed TCR sequence diversity and drove clonal T-cell expansion. The monotherapy dose-escalation portion (N ≈ 55 patients) of the phase I ivuxolimab trial is reported in the paper. Results the study describes overall, beyond this receptor: Partial responders in the 0.1-3.0 mg/kg groups had among the lowest normalized peripheral clonal expansion, especially among CD8+ T cells. Clonal expansion of both CD4+ and CD8+ blood T cells was observed from baseline to week 6 at doses 0.1 to 3.0 mg/kg. Low levels of normalized T-cell clonal expansion were also seen in some patients who did not respond. On average, CD8+ T cells showed more expanded clones than CD4+ T cells after ivuxolimab. The antigen specificity of the peripheral T cells that underwent clonal expansion was not determined.

Genomic DNA was extracted from sorted cells for sequencing of the TCRbeta CDR3 region. TCRbeta CDR3 regions were sequenced using the immunoSEQ Assay. TCRdb carries this immuneACCESS record with in-frame sequences only. Its versions omit some clonotypes, under half of them owing to an unresolved V gene in the studies checked, with the rest unexplained. Here the sample has 20,000 to 25,000 clones; less than 90% occur a single time. The ten biggest clones cover approximately 15% of the sample. From a lookup of the germline V gene, CDR1 and CDR2 are SGHTA and FQGNSA. V gives up 1 base and J gives up 4 bases, and the segment between their germline ends measures 10 bases. The CDR3 sequence holds 15 residues, the cysteine and phenylalanine included. Only the CDR3 region is kept as DNA, spanning 45 bases read in frame from base 1. Patients with autoimmune disease history or receiving systemic immunosuppression were excluded from the trial. Peripheral blood for TCR sequencing was collected from all dose cohorts at baseline, on cycle 4 day 1, and on cycle 7 day 1. Samples came from an open-label, multicenter, first-in-human phase I dose-escalation trial of ivuxolimab. Adults with locally advanced or metastatic melanoma, renal cell carcinoma, hepatocellular carcinoma or head and neck squamous cell carcinoma were enrolled in the trial. CD4+ and CD8+ T cells were sorted separately from peripheral blood before TCR sequencing.

With respect to this clone: What antigen it recognizes has not been identified. Base qualities are missing; no much larger clone stands one base away.

This clonotype was obtained from an adult with an advanced solid tumor such as melanoma, head and neck, liver or kidney cancer. The input for sequencing was CD4+ or CD8+ T cells sorted from blood, taken in a trial of the OX40 agonist ivuxolimab. The sequence joins TRBV7-2 to TRBJ1-4; the D gene is perhaps TRBD1, on 5 matching bases. The DNA sequence is as follows: TGTGCCAGCAGCTTAGATCTGGGGCTTAATGAAAAACTGTTTTTT. Its protein product is CASSLDLGLNEKLFF.